This T cell receptor beta chain was found in a study of blood T cell repertoires in COVID-19. On the study more broadly: Acute-phase and convalescent COVID-19 samples originated in the United States, Italy and Spain.

Germline assignment: CDR1 KGHSH and CDR2 LQKENI. Unmatched junction bases numbered 5, after V lost 1 base and J lost 4 bases. The CDR3 is 16 residues long. Assay used: immunoSEQ multiplex PCR; TCRdb lists only in-frame clones, some missing. The data contain fewer than 250,000 clones, 75% to 90% of them singletons. The receptor's source is a man aged 45-65 years who had been exposed to COVID-19. This chain uses TRBV18 with TRBJ2-1, with 9 bases lining up with TRBD1. The sample taken for sequencing was PBMCs or T cells enriched from blood (not recorded which). CDR3 amino acids: CASSPLRDRVYNEQFF. The DNA for the CDR3 is TGTGCCAGCTCACCACTACGGGACAGGGTTTACAATGAGCAGTTCTTC.